Below are 10 T cell receptor beta chains sequenced from a single sample in a study of blood T cells in healthy people across ages. Then a second PCR, running about 6 to 12 cycles, was carried out with a sample-barcoded 5' primer and a J-beta primer mix. TCRdb called the 5' RACE reads again in MiXCR, with one record for every CDR3 protein. The table records about 900,000 distinct CDR3 sequences, 45% to 50% of them present only once. Sequenced sample: blood. The receptors derive from a man aged 25 to 40 in good health.

The table lists this clonotype with a few counts. The chain joins TRBV11-2 to TRBJ1-2, with D unclear. CDR3 length: 15 residues. CDR1 and CDR2 from the germline V gene are SGHAT and FQNNGV. Trimming shortened V by 5 bases and J by 4 bases, and 17 bases separated the two germline ends. The CDR3 nucleotides are TGTGCCAGCAGCCCCTCCGGGGTATCTAGCTATGGCTACACCTTC. Its protein product is CASSPSGVSSYGYTF.

This chain links TRBV18 with TRBJ2-3; 9 bases are shared with TRBD1. Germline V CDR1 and CDR2: KGHSH, LQKENI. Losses at the gene ends were 6 bases for V and 0 bases for J; bases not matched to a gene: 4. The CDR3 loop spans 15 amino acids. In DNA form, the CDR3 reads TGTGCCAGCTCTGGACAGGGGTTTAGCACAGATACGCAGTATTTT. The encoded protein is CASSGQGFSTDTQYF.

This clonotype came up a few times. The V and J genes are TRBV6-1 and TRBJ2-3; the D gene is possibly TRBD2 (7 bases). Germline V lookup: CDR1 MNHNS, CDR2 SASEGT. This CDR3 comprises 13 residues. Trimming took off 7 bases at V and 4 bases at J, with 12 bases between the two ends. CDR3 nucleotides: TGTGCCAGCAAGTGGGGGGGCGCAGATACGCAGTATTTT. This gives the protein CASKWGGADTQYF.

This clonotype was counted only a few times. V and J are TRBV7-9 and TRBJ2-7, with 8 bases lining up with TRBD1. The CDR3 spans 15 residues. The germline CDR1 and CDR2 sequences are SEHNR and FQNEAQ (reference sequence). V lost 7 bases to trimming and J lost 7 bases; unmatched junction nucleotides: 15. Here the CDR3 DNA reads TGTGCCAGCAAAGGGCCGACAGGGGCGTCTGCAGAGCAGTACTTC. Protein sequence: CASKGPTGASAEQYF. Together with reference TRBV7-9 and TRBJ2-7, the CDR3 gives the full variable domain: DTGVSQNPRHKITKRGQNVTFRCDPISEHNRLYWYRQTLGQGPEFLTYFQNEAQLEKSRLLSDRFSAERPKGSFSTLEIQRTEQGDSAMYLCASKGPTGASAEQYFGPGTRLTVT.

This CDR3 is CASSPPGMEETQYF. The CDR3 region has the DNA TGTGCCAGCAGTCCCCCCGGGATGGAAGAGACCCAGTACTTC. V gene TRBV12-3 or TRBV12-4 combines with J gene TRBJ2-5, with D possibly being TRBD2 (5 bases). The V end lost 5 bases, the J end lost 3 bases, and 13 bases lay between the germline ends. This CDR3 contains 14 residues.

The chain recombines TRBV6-5 with TRBJ2-6; no clear D gene. The CDR3 is made up of 15 amino acids. V lost 2 bases to trimming and J lost 0 bases, with 5 bases between them. Germline loops: CDR1 MNHEY, CDR2 SVGAGI. CDR3 DNA sequence: TGTGCCAGCAGTTACCAGGTCTCTGGGGCCAACGTCCTGACTTTC. Its translation is CASSYQVSGANVLTF.

V and J are TRBV5-6 and TRBJ1-5; perhaps TRBD1 as D (6 bases). Germline V gives CDR1 SGHDT, CDR2 YYEEEE. V lost 2 bases to trimming and J lost 6 bases, with 24 bases between them. The CDR3 sequence is 18 residues long. The CDR3 is CASSFRGAGQGRFQPQHF. The DNA for the CDR3 is TGTGCCAGCAGCTTTCGGGGGGCGGGGCAGGGCAGGTTTCAGCCCCAGCATTTT.

This rearrangement joins TRBV7-2 to TRBJ2-1; maybe TRBD2 (6 bases). CDR1 is SGHTA, CDR2 FQGNSA, per germline. V was clipped by 5 bases and J by 6 bases, with 17 bases between them. The CDR3 contains 15 residues. The CDR3 DNA follows: TGTGCCAGCAGCCGCGCCCCGGGGGTATCCAATGAGCAGTTCTTC. Translation gives CASSRAPGVSNEQFF.

The genes are TRBV3-1 and TRBJ2-1; 12 bases fit TRBD2. J gave up 7 bases and V 6 bases, and 7 bases lay outside the gene matches. CDR1 and CDR2 (germline): LGHDT, YNNKEL (reference sequence). This CDR3 spans 15 amino acids. CDR3 loop: CASSPTSGGRNEQFF. The CDR3 region has the DNA TGTGCCAGCAGTCCGACTAGCGGGGGCCGAAATGAGCAGTTCTTC.

This clonotype was seen more than once but under ten times. The rearrangement uses TRBV7-9 and TRBJ1-5; no clear D. The CDR3 loop spans 14 amino acids. CDR1 is SEHNR and CDR2 is FQNEAQ in the germline V gene (reference sequence). V shed 1 base and J shed 6 bases, with 10 bases lying between them. CDR3 in amino acids: CASSLDSRAQPQHF. The CDR3 region has the DNA TGTGCCAGCAGCTTAGATTCAAGGGCTCAGCCCCAGCATTTT. The entire variable domain, with the rest obtained from reference TRBV7-9 and TRBJ1-5, is as follows: DTGVSQNPRHKITKRGQNVTFRCDPISEHNRLYWYRQTLGQGPEFLTYFQNEAQLEKSRLLSDRFSAERPKGSFSTLEIQRTEQGDSAMYLCASSLDSRAQPQHFGDGTRLSIL.